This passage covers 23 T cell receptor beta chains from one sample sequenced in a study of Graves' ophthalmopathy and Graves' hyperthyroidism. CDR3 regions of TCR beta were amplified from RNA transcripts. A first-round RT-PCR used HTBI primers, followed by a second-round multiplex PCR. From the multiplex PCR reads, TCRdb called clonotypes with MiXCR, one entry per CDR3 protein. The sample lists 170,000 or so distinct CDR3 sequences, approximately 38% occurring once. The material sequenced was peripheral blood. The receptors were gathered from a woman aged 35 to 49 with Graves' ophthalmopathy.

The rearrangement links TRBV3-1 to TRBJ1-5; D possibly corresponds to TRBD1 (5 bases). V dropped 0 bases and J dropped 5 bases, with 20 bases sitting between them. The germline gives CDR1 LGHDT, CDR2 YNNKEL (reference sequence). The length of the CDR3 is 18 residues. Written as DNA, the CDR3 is TGTGCCAGCAGCCAAGAAGTTGGTCAGGGATATGAATATCAGCCCCAGCATTTT. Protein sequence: CASSQEVGQGYEYQPQHF.

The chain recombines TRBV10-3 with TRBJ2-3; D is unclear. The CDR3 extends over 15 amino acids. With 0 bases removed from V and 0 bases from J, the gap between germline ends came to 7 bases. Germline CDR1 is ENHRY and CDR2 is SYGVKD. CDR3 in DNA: TGTGCCATCAGTGAGTCGCTGGGTAGCACAGATACGCAGTATTTT. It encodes CAISESLGSTDTQYF.

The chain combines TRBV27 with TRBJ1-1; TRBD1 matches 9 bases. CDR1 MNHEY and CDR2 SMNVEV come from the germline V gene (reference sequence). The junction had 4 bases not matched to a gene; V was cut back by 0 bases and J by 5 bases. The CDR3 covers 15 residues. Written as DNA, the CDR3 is TGTGCCAGCAGTTTATCCGGGACAGGGCGGACTGAAGCTTTCTTT. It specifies CASSLSGTGRTEAFF.

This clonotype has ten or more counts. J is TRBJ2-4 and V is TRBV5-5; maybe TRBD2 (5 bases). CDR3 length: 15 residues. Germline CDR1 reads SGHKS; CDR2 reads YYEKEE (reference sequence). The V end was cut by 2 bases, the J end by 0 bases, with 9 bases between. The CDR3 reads CASSFFEGAKNIQYF. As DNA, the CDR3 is TGTGCCAGCAGCTTCTTCGAGGGAGCCAAAAACATTCAGTACTTC.

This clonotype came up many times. The CDR3 spells CAWSVHRVNEQFF. The CDR3 nucleotides are TGTGCCTGGAGTGTACACAGGGTCAATGAGCAGTTCTTC. The chain combines TRBV30 with TRBJ2-1, with D possibly being TRBD1 (6 bases). V shed 0 bases and J shed 6 bases, with 9 bases lying between them. Germline CDR1 GTSNPN, CDR2 SVGIG (reference sequence). The CDR3 loop spans 13 amino acids.

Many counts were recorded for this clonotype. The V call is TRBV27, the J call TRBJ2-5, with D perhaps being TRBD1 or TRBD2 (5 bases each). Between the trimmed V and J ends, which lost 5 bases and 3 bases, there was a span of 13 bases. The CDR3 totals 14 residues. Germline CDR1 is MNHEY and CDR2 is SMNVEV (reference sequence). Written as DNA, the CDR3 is TGTGCCAGCAGTCCGTATAGAGGGGAAGAGACCCAGTACTTC. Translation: CASSPYRGEETQYF.

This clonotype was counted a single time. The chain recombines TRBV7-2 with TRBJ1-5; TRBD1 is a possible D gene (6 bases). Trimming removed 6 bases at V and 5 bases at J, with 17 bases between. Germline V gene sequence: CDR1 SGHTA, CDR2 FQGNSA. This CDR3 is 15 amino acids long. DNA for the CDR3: TGTGCCAGCAGTATGACAGGCTTCCAAGATCAGCCCCAGCATTTT. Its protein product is CASSMTGFQDQPQHF.

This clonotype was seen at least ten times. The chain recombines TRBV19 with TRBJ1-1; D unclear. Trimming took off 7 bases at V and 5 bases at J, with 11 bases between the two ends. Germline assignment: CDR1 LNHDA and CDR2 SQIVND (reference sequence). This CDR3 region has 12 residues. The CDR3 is CASNFGGTEAFF. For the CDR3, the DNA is TGTGCCAGTAATTTTGGCGGGACTGAAGCTTTCTTT.

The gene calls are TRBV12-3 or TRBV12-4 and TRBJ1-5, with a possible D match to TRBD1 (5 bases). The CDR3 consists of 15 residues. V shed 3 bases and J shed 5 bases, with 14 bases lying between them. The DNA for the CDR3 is TGTGCCAGCAGTTTCGGGGATTCGGGGGATCAGCCCCAGCATTTT. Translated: CASSFGDSGDQPQHF.

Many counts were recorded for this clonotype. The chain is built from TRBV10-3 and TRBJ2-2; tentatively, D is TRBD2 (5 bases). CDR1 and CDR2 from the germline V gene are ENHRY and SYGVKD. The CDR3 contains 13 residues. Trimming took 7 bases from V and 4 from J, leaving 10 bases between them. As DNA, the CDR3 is TGTGCCATCACCGCGGCGGGCACCGGGGAGCTGTTTTTT. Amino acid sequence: CAITAAGTGELFF.

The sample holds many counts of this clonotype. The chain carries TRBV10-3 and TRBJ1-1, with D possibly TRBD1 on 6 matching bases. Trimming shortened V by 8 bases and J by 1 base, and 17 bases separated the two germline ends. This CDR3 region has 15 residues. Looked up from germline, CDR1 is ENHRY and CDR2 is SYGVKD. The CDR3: CAISGRAGENTEAFF. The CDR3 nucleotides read TGTGCCATCTCCGGGCGGGCAGGGGAGAACACTGAAGCTTTCTTT.

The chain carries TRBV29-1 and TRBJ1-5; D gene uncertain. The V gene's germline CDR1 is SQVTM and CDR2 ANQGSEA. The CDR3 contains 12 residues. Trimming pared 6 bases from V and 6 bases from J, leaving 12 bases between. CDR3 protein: CSVVDEGQPQHF. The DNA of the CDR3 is TGCAGCGTCGTGGACGAAGGTCAGCCCCAGCATTTT. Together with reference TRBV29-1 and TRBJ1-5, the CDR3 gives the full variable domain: SAVISQKPSRDICQRGTSLTIQCQVDSQVTMMFWYRQQPGQSLTLIATANQGSEATYESGFVIDKFPISRPNLTFSTLTVSNMSPEDSSIYLCSVVDEGQPQHFGDGTRLSIL.

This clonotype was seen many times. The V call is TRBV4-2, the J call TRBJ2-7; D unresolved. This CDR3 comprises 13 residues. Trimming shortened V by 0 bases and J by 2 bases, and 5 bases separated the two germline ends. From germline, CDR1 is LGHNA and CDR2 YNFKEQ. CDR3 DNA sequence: TGTGCCAGCAGCCAAGATCGAACCTACGAGCAGTACTTC. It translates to CASSQDRTYEQYF.

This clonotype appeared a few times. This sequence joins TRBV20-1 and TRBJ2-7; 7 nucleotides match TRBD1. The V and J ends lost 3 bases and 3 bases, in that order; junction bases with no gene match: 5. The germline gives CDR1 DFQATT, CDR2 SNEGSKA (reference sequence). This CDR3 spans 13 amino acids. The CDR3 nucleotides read TGCAGTGCTAGTGGTCAGGGGGACTACGAGCAGTACTTC. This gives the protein CSASGQGDYEQYF.

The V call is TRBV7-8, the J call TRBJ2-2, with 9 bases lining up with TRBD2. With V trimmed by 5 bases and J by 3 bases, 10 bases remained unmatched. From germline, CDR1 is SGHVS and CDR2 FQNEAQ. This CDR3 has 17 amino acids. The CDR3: CASSPSGGRVDTGELFF. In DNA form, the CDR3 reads TGTGCCAGCAGCCCGTCCGGCGGGAGGGTTGACACCGGGGAGCTGTTTTTT.

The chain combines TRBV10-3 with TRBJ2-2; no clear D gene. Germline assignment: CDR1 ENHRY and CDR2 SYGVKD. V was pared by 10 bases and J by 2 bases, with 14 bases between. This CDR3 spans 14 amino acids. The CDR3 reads CATTRESNTGELFF. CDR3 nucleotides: TGTGCCACCACCCGCGAGTCCAACACCGGGGAGCTGTTTTTT.

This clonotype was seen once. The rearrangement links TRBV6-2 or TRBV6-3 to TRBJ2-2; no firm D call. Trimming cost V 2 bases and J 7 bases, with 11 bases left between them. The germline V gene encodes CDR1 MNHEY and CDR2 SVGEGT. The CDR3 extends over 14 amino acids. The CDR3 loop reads CASSYETFSGELFF. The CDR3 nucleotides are TGTGCCAGCAGTTACGAGACGTTCAGCGGGGAGCTGTTTTTT.

The CDR3 DNA sequence: TGCAGCGTTGGAGGGGACGGGGAGGCAAACTATGGCTACACCTTC. Translation: CSVGGDGEANYGYTF. The V gene is TRBV29-1, the J gene TRBJ1-2, with D possibly TRBD1 on 5 matching bases. CDR1 is SQVTM, CDR2 ANQGSEA, per germline. The CDR3 runs 15 residues. The ends were cut back, 4 bases at V and 2 bases at J, with 17 bases in the middle.

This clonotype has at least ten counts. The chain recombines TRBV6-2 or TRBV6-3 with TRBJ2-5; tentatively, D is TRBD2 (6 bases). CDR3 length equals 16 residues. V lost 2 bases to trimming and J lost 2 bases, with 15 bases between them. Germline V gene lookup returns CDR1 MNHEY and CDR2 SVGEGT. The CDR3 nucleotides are TGTGCCAGCAGTTACGCTTTCGGACTATTTCAAGAGACCCAGTACTTC. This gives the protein CASSYAFGLFQETQYF.

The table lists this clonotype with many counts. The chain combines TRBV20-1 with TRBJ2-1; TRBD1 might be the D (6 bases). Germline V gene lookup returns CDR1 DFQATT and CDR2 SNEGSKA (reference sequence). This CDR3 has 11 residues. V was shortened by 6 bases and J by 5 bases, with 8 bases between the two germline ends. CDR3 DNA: TGCAGTGCAGGGGGAGACAATGAGCAGTTCTTC. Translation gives CSAGGDNEQFF.

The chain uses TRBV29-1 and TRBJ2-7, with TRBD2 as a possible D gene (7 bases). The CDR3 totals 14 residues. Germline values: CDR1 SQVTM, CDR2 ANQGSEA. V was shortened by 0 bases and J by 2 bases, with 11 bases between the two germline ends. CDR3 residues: CSVEEGGRPYEQYF. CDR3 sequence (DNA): TGCAGCGTTGAAGAGGGGGGGCGTCCCTACGAGCAGTACTTC.

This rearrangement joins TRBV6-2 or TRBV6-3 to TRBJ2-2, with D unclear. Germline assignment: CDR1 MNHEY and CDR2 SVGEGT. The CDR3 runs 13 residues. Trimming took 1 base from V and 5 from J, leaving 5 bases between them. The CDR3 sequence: CASSYLQTGELFF. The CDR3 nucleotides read TGTGCCAGCAGTTACTTGCAGACCGGGGAGCTGTTTTTT.

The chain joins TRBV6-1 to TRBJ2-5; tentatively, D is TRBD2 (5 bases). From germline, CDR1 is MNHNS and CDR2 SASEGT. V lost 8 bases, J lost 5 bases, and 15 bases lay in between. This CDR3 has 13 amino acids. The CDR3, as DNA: TGTGCCAGCGATGTACGGGAAGGGGAGACCCAGTACTTC. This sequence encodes CASDVREGETQYF.